This entry lists 2 T cell receptor beta chains sequenced from one sample in a study of blood T cell repertoires in COVID-19. TCRdb's copy holds only in-frame clones and misses some; the assay was immunoSEQ multiplex PCR. The sample holds approximately 210,000 clones, about 88% seen once. Sequenced input: peripheral blood. Source of these receptors: an older man with acute or convalescent COVID-19.

The chain uses TRBV10-3 and TRBJ1-3; 9 positions agree with TRBD1. V gave up 2 bases and J gave up 2 bases; unmatched junction bases: 1. In germline, CDR1 is ENHRY, CDR2 SYGVKD. The CDR3 covers 15 residues. CDR3 sequence (DNA): TGTGCCATCAGTGAGAGGACAGGGGCTGGAAACACCATATATTTT. Translated, it gives CAISERTGAGNTIYF.

The chain recombines TRBV7-3 with TRBJ2-2; no clear D. The V end lost 6 bases, the J end lost 3 bases, and 8 bases lay between the germline ends. Germline loops: CDR1 SGHTA, CDR2 FQGTGA. There are 13 residues in the CDR3. CDR3 residues: CASRHYDTGELFF. Here the CDR3 DNA reads TGTGCCAGCAGACACTACGACACCGGGGAGCTGTTTTTT.